This is a list of T cell receptor beta chains from one sample in a study of shared clonotypes between healthy human individuals. Measured with immunoSEQ multiplex PCR; TCRdb has only the in-frame clones, and not every one. The sample carries just over 2,000,000 clones, roughly 94% recorded once. Sequenced sample: naive CD8+ T cells sorted from blood. These receptors all stem from a man between 18 and 29 years old in good health. Both conserved end residues are part of each CDR3. D genes are given only for firm matches. Expanded clones get a size class; other rows say once, few or many, or leave the size out.

clone_size: -; j_call: TRBJ1-4; d_call: -; v_call: TRBV4-1; cdr3_nt: TGCGCCAGCAGCCAAGATGGGCAGGTGTCGAATGAAAAACTGTTTTTT; cdr3_aa: CASSQDGQVSNEKLFF
clone_size: -; j_call: TRBJ1-2; d_call: -; v_call: TRBV7-9; cdr3_nt: TGTGCCAGCAGCCCCCAGGACACCTTGTATGGCTACACCTTC; cdr3_aa: CASSPQDTLYGYTF
clone_size: -; j_call: TRBJ1-2; d_call: TRBD1; v_call: TRBV13; cdr3_nt: TGTGCCAGCAGCGCCGACCCACAGGGGGCCTATGGCTACACCTTC; cdr3_aa: CASSADPQGAYGYTF
clone_size: -; j_call: TRBJ2-7; d_call: TRBD2; v_call: TRBV7-9; cdr3_nt: TGTGCCAGCAGCTTGGGGGAGGGCTCGGGCTACGAGCAGTACTTC; cdr3_aa: CASSLGEGSGYEQYF
clone_size: -; j_call: TRBJ1-1; d_call: TRBD1; v_call: TRBV19; cdr3_nt: TGTGCCAGTAGTATGGACAGGGATACGGTGAACACTGAAGCTTTCTTT; cdr3_aa: CASSMDRDTVNTEAFF
clone_size: -; j_call: TRBJ2-3; d_call: TRBD1; v_call: TRBV5-1; cdr3_nt: TGCGCCAGCAGCCTGACAGGGTTCGACACAGATACGCAGTATTTT; cdr3_aa: CASSLTGFDTDTQYF
clone_size: -; j_call: TRBJ2-2; d_call: TRBD2; v_call: TRBV30; cdr3_nt: TGTGCCTGGAGTCCTGGTAGCGGGGGGGCAACCGGGGAGCTGTTTTTT; cdr3_aa: CAWSPGSGGATGELFF
clone_size: -; j_call: TRBJ1-1; d_call: TRBD1; v_call: TRBV28; cdr3_nt: TGTGCCAGCAGTTTCCCCCGGGACAGGGGGAGTGAAGCTTTCTTT; cdr3_aa: CASSFPRDRGSEAFF
clone_size: once; j_call: TRBJ2-7; d_call: -; v_call: TRBV11-2; cdr3_nt: TGTGCCAGCAGCTACGGGCCGTTCCCCTCCTACGAGCAGTACTTC; cdr3_aa: CASSYGPFPSYEQYF
clone_size: -; j_call: TRBJ2-3; d_call: TRBD2; v_call: TRBV6-5; cdr3_nt: TGTGCCAGCAGACAACTAGCGGAGAGGAAGGATACGCAGTATTTT; cdr3_aa: CASRQLAERKDTQYF
clone_size: -; j_call: TRBJ2-2; d_call: TRBD2; v_call: TRBV6-5; cdr3_nt: TGTGCCAGCAGTGCCGGGACTAGTCCCCCCGGGGAGCTGTTTTTT; cdr3_aa: CASSAGTSPPGELFF
clone_size: few; j_call: TRBJ1-5; d_call: -; v_call: TRBV5-6; cdr3_nt: TGTGCCAGCAGCTTAGGGCACCTGAATCAGCCCCAGCATTTT; cdr3_aa: CASSLGHLNQPQHF
clone_size: -; j_call: TRBJ2-3; d_call: -; v_call: TRBV13; cdr3_nt: TGTGCCAGCAGCCTAGAGTCTTCAGATACGCAGTATTTT; cdr3_aa: CASSLESSDTQYF
clone_size: once; j_call: TRBJ2-1; d_call: -; v_call: TRBV21-1; cdr3_nt: TGTGCCAGCAGCAACCGACTAGCGGGGGGCTCCTACAATGAGCAGTTCTTC; cdr3_aa: CASSNRLAGGSYNEQFF
clone_size: -; j_call: TRBJ2-5; d_call: TRBD2; v_call: TRBV9; cdr3_nt: TGTGCCAGCAGCGTAGTTTTCGGGACTAGCGGGGATGGGACCCAGTACTTC; cdr3_aa: CASSVVFGTSGDGTQYF
clone_size: -; j_call: TRBJ2-1; d_call: -; v_call: TRBV4-3; cdr3_nt: TGCGCCAGCAGCCAAGATATGGTATATGAGCAGTTCTTC; cdr3_aa: CASSQDMVYEQFF
clone_size: -; j_call: TRBJ1-4; d_call: -; v_call: TRBV11-2; cdr3_nt: TGTGCCAGCAGCCTCCACGGGCTTGAAAAACTGTTTTTT; cdr3_aa: CASSLHGLEKLFF
clone_size: -; j_call: TRBJ2-2; d_call: -; v_call: TRBV30; cdr3_nt: TGTGCCTGGAGAGGCGGGGTGAACACCGGGGAGCTGTTTTTT; cdr3_aa: CAWRGGVNTGELFF
clone_size: -; j_call: TRBJ2-5; d_call: -; v_call: TRBV7-2; cdr3_nt: TGTGCCAGTGGGGCACGGATTCAAGAGACCCAGTACTTC; cdr3_aa: CASGARIQETQYF
clone_size: -; j_call: TRBJ1-1; d_call: TRBD1; v_call: TRBV13; cdr3_nt: TGTGCCAGCAGCTTAGGCGTAGGGGGCCTTTTCACTGAAGCTTTCTTT; cdr3_aa: CASSLGVGGLFTEAFF
clone_size: -; j_call: TRBJ2-3; d_call: -; v_call: TRBV30; cdr3_nt: TGTGCCTGGAGTGTAGGGCAGGGTGCAGATACGCAGTATTTT; cdr3_aa: CAWSVGQGADTQYF
clone_size: once; j_call: TRBJ1-1; d_call: -; v_call: TRBV6-5; cdr3_nt: TGTGCCAGCAGCCTCTTGGCCAGCTACACTGAAGCTTTCTTT; cdr3_aa: CASSLLASYTEAFF
clone_size: -; j_call: TRBJ2-7; d_call: TRBD2; v_call: TRBV5-1; cdr3_nt: TGCGCCAGCAGCATTGAGCGGGGGGGCGAGCAGTACTTC; cdr3_aa: CASSIERGGEQYF
clone_size: -; j_call: TRBJ2-7; d_call: -; v_call: TRBV9; cdr3_nt: TGTGCCAGCAGCGTAGGGGCGGGGGCCCACGAGCAGTACTTC; cdr3_aa: CASSVGAGAHEQYF
clone_size: -; j_call: TRBJ2-7; d_call: -; v_call: TRBV19; cdr3_nt: TGTGCCAGTAGTATGGGACCGCTCTACGAGCAGTACTTC; cdr3_aa: CASSMGPLYEQYF
clone_size: -; j_call: TRBJ2-2; d_call: -; v_call: TRBV6-1; cdr3_nt: TGTGCCAGCACCGAAACCTCGAACACCGGGGAGCTGTTTTTT; cdr3_aa: CASTETSNTGELFF
clone_size: -; j_call: TRBJ2-3; d_call: -; v_call: TRBV27; cdr3_nt: TGTGCCAGCAGCAAGACCCGAGATACGCAGTATTTT; cdr3_aa: CASSKTRDTQYF
clone_size: -; j_call: TRBJ1-6; d_call: -; v_call: TRBV5-4; cdr3_nt: TGTGGGATGAGCTCCTATAATTCACCCCTCCACTTT; cdr3_aa: CGMSSYNSPLHF
clone_size: -; j_call: TRBJ1-4; d_call: -; v_call: TRBV25-1; cdr3_nt: TGTGCCAGCAGCCGGGGGGGGAAAAATGAAAAACTGTTTTTT; cdr3_aa: CASSRGGKNEKLFF
clone_size: -; j_call: TRBJ2-1; d_call: TRBD2; v_call: TRBV29-1; cdr3_nt: TGCAGCGTTGAAGATTTGGGACTAGCGGAGCAGTTCTTC; cdr3_aa: CSVEDLGLAEQFF
clone_size: -; j_call: TRBJ2-2; d_call: TRBD1; v_call: TRBV6-5; cdr3_nt: TGTGCCAGCAGTTGGGGACAGGGGACCGGGGAGCTGTTTTTT; cdr3_aa: CASSWGQGTGELFF
clone_size: -; j_call: TRBJ2-7; d_call: -; v_call: TRBV5-1; cdr3_nt: TGCGCCAGCAGCTTGGTAGGAGGGGGCACACTCCCGCACGAGCAGTACTTC; cdr3_aa: CASSLVGGGTLPHEQYF
clone_size: -; j_call: TRBJ2-1; d_call: TRBD2; v_call: TRBV28; cdr3_nt: TGTGCCAGCAGCCCCGCAGCGGGAGGTCTTGGGGATGAGCAGTTCTTC; cdr3_aa: CASSPAAGGLGDEQFF
clone_size: -; j_call: TRBJ1-1; d_call: TRBD1; v_call: TRBV7-9; cdr3_nt: TGTGCCAGCAGCTTTTTACAGGGGGTCCCGGCTGAAGCTTTCTTT; cdr3_aa: CASSFLQGVPAEAFF
clone_size: -; j_call: TRBJ2-7; d_call: -; v_call: TRBV4-1; cdr3_nt: TGCGCCAGCAGCCAAGACCCGGGGTCGGCCTACGAGCAGTACTTC; cdr3_aa: CASSQDPGSAYEQYF
clone_size: -; j_call: TRBJ1-1; d_call: -; v_call: TRBV28; cdr3_nt: TGTGCCAGCAGTTTAGTCGGTACGAGGGAGGGTGTTACTGAAGCTTTCTTT; cdr3_aa: CASSLVGTREGVTEAFF
clone_size: -; j_call: TRBJ1-2; d_call: -; v_call: TRBV19; cdr3_nt: TGTGCCAGTAGTCCCGGGGAGGGCCTGCTGGGCTACACCTTC; cdr3_aa: CASSPGEGLLGYTF
clone_size: -; j_call: TRBJ1-1; d_call: -; v_call: TRBV4-2; cdr3_nt: TGTGCCAGCAGCCAAGATAGGGAGGGCCTTGAAGCTTTCTTT; cdr3_aa: CASSQDREGLEAFF
clone_size: -; j_call: TRBJ1-5; d_call: TRBD1; v_call: TRBV27; cdr3_nt: TGTGCCAGCAGTACCGGGACAGGGACCAATCAGCCCCAGCATTTT; cdr3_aa: CASSTGTGTNQPQHF
clone_size: -; j_call: TRBJ2-7; d_call: TRBD1; v_call: TRBV11-2; cdr3_nt: TGTGCCAGCAGCGGAACGACAGGGGCACCGCGCGAGCAGTACTTC; cdr3_aa: CASSGTTGAPREQYF
clone_size: -; j_call: TRBJ2-7; d_call: -; v_call: TRBV29-1; cdr3_nt: TGCAGCGTGGTGGCAGGCTCCTACGAGCAGTACTTC; cdr3_aa: CSVVAGSYEQYF